This TCR beta chain originates from a study of beta chain features in type 1 diabetes. Whole-study findings and limits: The naive, central memory and Treg TCRB repertoires looked more alike in patients than they did in healthy donors. Across all four CD4+ subsets, people with type 1 diabetes showed modestly shorter TCRB CDR3s.

As every portion of the isolated RNA was reverse transcribed, the sequencing read expressed TCRB transcripts. Here immunoSEQ multiplex PCR was the method, and the copy in TCRdb shows in-frame clones only, minus some. The sample includes 40,000 to 65,000 clones, 55% to 70% of them seen just once. Comment on this clone: Its target is not known.

The authors obtained over 98% purity in all sorted populations. This clonotype originated in a woman aged 25 to 39 with type 1 diabetes. Sequences were obtained from stem cell memory CD4+ T cells from blood.

The CDR3 region is CASSFVSGQGAYEQYF. The CDR3 region has the DNA TGCGCCAGCAGCTTCGTTTCGGGACAGGGGGCTTACGAGCAGTACTTC. This rearrangement joins TRBV5-1 to TRBJ2-7; 12 positions match TRBD1. V was clipped by 2 bases and J by 4 bases; unmatched bases: 7. The CDR3 runs to 16 residues. In germline, CDR1 is SGHRS, CDR2 YFSETQ.